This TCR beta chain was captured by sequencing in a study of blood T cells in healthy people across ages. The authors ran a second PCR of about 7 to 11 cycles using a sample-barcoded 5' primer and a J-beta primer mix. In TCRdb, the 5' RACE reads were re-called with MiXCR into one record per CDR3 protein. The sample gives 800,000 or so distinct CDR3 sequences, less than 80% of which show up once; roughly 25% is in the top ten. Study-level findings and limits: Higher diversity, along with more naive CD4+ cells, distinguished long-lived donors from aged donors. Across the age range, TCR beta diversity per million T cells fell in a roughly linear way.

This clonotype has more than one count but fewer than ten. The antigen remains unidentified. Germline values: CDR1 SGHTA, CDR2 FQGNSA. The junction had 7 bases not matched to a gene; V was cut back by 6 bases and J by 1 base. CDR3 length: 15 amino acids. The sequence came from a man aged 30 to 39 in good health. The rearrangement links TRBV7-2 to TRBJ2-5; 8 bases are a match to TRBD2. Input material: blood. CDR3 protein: CASRFPGGPQETQYF. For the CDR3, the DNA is TGTGCCAGCAGATTCCCGGGGGGGCCCCAAGAGACCCAGTACTTC. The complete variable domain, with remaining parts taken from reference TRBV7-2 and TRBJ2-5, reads GAGVSQSPSNKVTEKGKDVELRCDPISGHTALYWYRQSLGQGLEFLIYFQGNSAPDKSGLPSDRFSAERTGGSVSTLTIQRTQQEDSAVYLCASRFPGGPQETQYFGPGTRLLVL.